The next 17 T cell receptor beta chains were all read from a single sample in a study of beta chain features in type 1 diabetes. Which antigens these TCRs recognize remains unknown. Sequencing targeted expressed TCRB transcripts, as all isolated RNA had been reverse transcribed. Data came from immunoSEQ multiplex PCR; TCRdb stores just in-frame clones and leaves some out. Here the sample spans 200,000 to 300,000 clones, roughly 22% being singletons. Study observations and caveats: When Type 1 diabetes patients were examined, their TCRB CDR3s proved moderately but significantly shorter in all four CD4+ subsets.

The sample consisted of naive CD4+ T cells from blood. The source is a woman between 40 and 55 years old with type 1 diabetes.

The table lists this clone with a count of one. The chain combines TRBV25-1 with TRBJ1-2; 9 bases are shared with TRBD1. The length of the CDR3 is 14 residues. Germline CDR1 MGHDK, CDR2 SYGVNS. The V gene end was trimmed by 8 bases and the J gene end by 5 bases; junction bases not matched to a gene: 9. The CDR3 here is CASPSTGGMYGYTF. CDR3 nucleotides: TGTGCCAGCCCCTCGACAGGGGGGATGTATGGCTACACCTTC.

This clone was found a few times. V gene TRBV30 combines with J gene TRBJ2-4, with 7 bases fitting TRBD2. Germline-derived CDR1 and CDR2 are GTSNPN and SVGIG (reference sequence). After removal of 0 bases from V and 8 bases from J, the junction contained 1 base not matched to a gene. This CDR3 has 12 residues. DNA of the CDR3: TGTGCCTGGAGTGTACGGGGGGACATTCAGTACTTC. Translating gives CAWSVRGDIQYF.

This clone has just a few counts. The CDR3 sequence is CASSLERGTEQFF. CDR3 DNA: TGTGCCAGCAGCTTGGAGCGGGGCACTGAGCAGTTCTTC. The chain joins TRBV5-8 to TRBJ2-1; 7 bases align to TRBD2. With 0 bases clipped from V and 9 bases from J, the junction kept 3 bases outside the gene matches. Germline CDR1 and CDR2: SGHTS and YDEGEE. This CDR3 is built from 13 residues.

V and J are TRBV7-9 and TRBJ1-1; D might be TRBD1 (6 bases). Germline assignment: CDR1 SEHNR and CDR2 FQNEAQ (reference sequence). V gave up 3 bases and J gave up 3 bases, with 8 bases separating them. The CDR3 length is 13 residues. CDR3 nucleotides: TGTGCCAGCAGCTTTTACAGGGACACTGAAGCTTTCTTT. Protein sequence: CASSFYRDTEAFF.

The rearrangement joins TRBV7-2 to TRBJ2-3; 8 nucleotides agree with TRBD1. J gave up 6 bases and V 3 bases, and 5 bases lay outside the gene matches. This CDR3 comprises 14 residues. CDR1 SGHTA and CDR2 FQGNSA come from the germline V gene. CDR3 protein: CASSLVNRGDTQYF. The CDR3 DNA follows: TGTGCCAGCAGCTTGGTGAACAGGGGGGATACGCAGTATTTT. Full variable domain (missing parts from reference TRBV7-2 and TRBJ2-3): GAGVSQSPSNKVTEKGKDVELRCDPISGHTALYWYRQSLGQGLEFLIYFQGNSAPDKSGLPSDRFSAERTGGSVSTLTIQRTQQEDSAVYLCASSLVNRGDTQYFGPGTRLTVL.

The sample holds a few counts of this clone. The chain couples TRBV7-2 to TRBJ1-2; 8 bases are a match to TRBD1. The J segment lost 4 bases and the V segment lost 4 bases, leaving 8 bases of the junction unmatched. CDR3 length equals 15 residues. The germline gives CDR1 SGHTA, CDR2 FQGNSA. CDR3 residues: CASSSSGTGIYGYTF. As DNA, the CDR3 is TGTGCCAGCAGCTCATCCGGGACAGGCATCTATGGCTACACCTTC.

This clone has just a few counts. The gene calls are TRBV2 and TRBJ1-1, with D tentatively TRBD1 (6 bases). This CDR3 spans 16 amino acids. V lost 3 bases, J lost 3 bases, and 17 bases lay in between. CDR1 and CDR2 (germline): SNHLY, FYNNEI. CDR3 nucleotides: TGTGCCAGCAGTGACGTCCAGGGGAGCCGGGACACTGAAGCTTTCTTT. Residues: CASSDVQGSRDTEAFF.

This clone has only a few counts. The rearrangement links TRBV7-6 to TRBJ2-5, with TRBD2 matching 15 bases. The CDR3 runs to 15 residues. The germline V gene encodes CDR1 SGHVS and CDR2 FNYEAQ. The junction had 2 bases not matched to a gene; V was cut back by 5 bases and J by 4 bases. The CDR3 loop is CASSPGLAGGETQYF. CDR3 DNA sequence: TGTGCCAGCAGCCCGGGACTAGCGGGGGGAGAGACCCAGTACTTC. Complete variable domain (other parts from reference TRBV7-6 and TRBJ2-5): GAGVSQSPRYKVTKRGQDVALRCDPISGHVSLYWYRQALGQGPEFLTYFNYEAQQDKSGLPNDRFSAERPEGSISTLTIQRTEQRDSAMYRCASSPGLAGGETQYFGPGTRLLVL.

The V and J genes are TRBV7-2 and TRBJ1-1; D not certain. Germline V gene sequence: CDR1 SGHTA, CDR2 FQGNSA. The CDR3 length is 17 residues. Trimming took off 1 base at V and 11 bases at J, with 26 bases between the two ends. CDR3 in amino acids: CASSLVLGIKSYGEAFF. CDR3 sequence (DNA): TGTGCCAGCAGCTTAGTCCTCGGGATCAAGAGCTACGGTGAGGCTTTCTTT.

This clone was found a few times. The gene calls are TRBV4-3 and TRBJ1-1; perhaps TRBD1 as D (5 bases). Trimming took 4 bases from V and 2 from J, leaving 8 bases between them. The CDR3 length is 13 residues. Germline V gene data show CDR1 as LGHNA and CDR2 as YSLEER. The CDR3 DNA reads TGCGCCAGCAGCCTCCAGGGAAACACTGAAGCTTTCTTT. Its protein is CASSLQGNTEAFF.

The CDR3 bases are TGCGCCAGCAGCTTGGTGCAGGGGGAAGGGACCTACGAGCAGTACTTC. Translating gives CASSLVQGEGTYEQYF. This chain uses TRBV5-1 with TRBJ2-7, with TRBD1 matching over 7 bases. Germline CDR1 SGHRS, CDR2 YFSETQ. V trimming: 0 bases; J trimming: 2 bases; junction bases outside the gene matches: 8. CDR3 length: 16 amino acids.

The chain couples TRBV25-1 to TRBJ2-2, with D unresolved. Germline V CDR1 and CDR2: MGHDK, SYGVNS. This CDR3 has 12 residues. Trimming pared 5 bases from V and 3 bases from J, leaving 4 bases between. As DNA, the CDR3 is TGTGCCAGCAGTTCCGACACCGGGGAGCTGTTTTTT. Its translation is CASSSDTGELFF.

The table lists this clone with a few counts. The chain links TRBV30 to TRBJ2-1; 10 bases agree with TRBD2. The V segment lost 5 bases and the J segment 4 bases; nucleotides outside the gene matches: 8. This CDR3 has 15 amino acids. Germline lookup yields CDR1 GTSNPN and CDR2 SVGIG (reference sequence). The CDR3 reads CAWSRASGGYNEQFF. The CDR3, as DNA: TGTGCCTGGTCTCGCGCTAGCGGGGGATACAATGAGCAGTTCTTC.

The CDR3 reads CASSLAGGYGYTF. CDR3 DNA: TGTGCCAGCAGCTTAGCAGGGGGCTATGGCTACACCTTC. The chain recombines TRBV7-9 with TRBJ1-2, with a possible D match to TRBD1 (6 bases). Germline loops: CDR1 SEHNR, CDR2 FQNEAQ (reference sequence). The V gene lost 0 bases and the J gene lost 4 bases, with 6 bases spanning the gap. The CDR3 runs to 13 residues.

The chain links TRBV6-1 to TRBJ2-5; a weak D match, TRBD2 (5 bases). V lost 0 bases and J lost 10, with 15 bases in between. Germline CDR1 MNHNS, CDR2 SASEGT. The CDR3 has 14 amino acids. The CDR3 loop is CASSEALWNGNQYF. CDR3 bases: TGTGCCAGCAGTGAAGCGCTGTGGAACGGGAACCAGTACTTC.

This clone has only a few counts. In the same sample, other DNA sequences code for this CDR3. V gene TRBV5-1 combines with J gene TRBJ1-5; D not certain. CDR1 is SGHRS and CDR2 is YFSETQ in the germline V gene. There are 15 residues in the CDR3. V lost 0 bases to trimming and J lost 0 bases, with 7 bases between them. In DNA form, the CDR3 reads TGCGCCAGCAGCTTGGAGGCAGGTAGCAATCAGCCCCAGCATTTT. Translation: CASSLEAGSNQPQHF.

The count of this clone is one. The same CDR3 is also encoded by other DNA sequences in this sample. This sequence joins TRBV28 and TRBJ2-7; D is undetermined. V was cut by 6 bases and J by 2 bases, with 5 bases left in between. CDR1 and CDR2 from the germline V gene are MDHEN and SYDVKM. The CDR3 covers 11 residues. The CDR3 reads CASSQTYEQYF. CDR3 DNA sequence: TGTGCCAGCAGCCAGACCTACGAGCAGTACTTC.